This T cell receptor (beta chain) is from a study of shared clonotypes between healthy human individuals. Nashville, Tennessee was home to all donors, each a Caucasian adult. Study-level points and caveats: Unshared clonotypes carried lower generation probabilities than those common to all four donors.

The CDR3 contains 14 residues. The junction had 6 bases not matched to a gene; V was cut back by 4 bases and J by 4 bases. The V gene's germline CDR1 is MNHNS and CDR2 SASEGT. In its sample, this clone was seen once. Its antigen is undetermined. The protocol was immunoSEQ multiplex PCR, while the TCRdb copy is restricted to in-frame clones and leaves out a portion. The data hold over 850,000 clones, with 70% to 80% observed a single time. The rearrangement links TRBV6-1 to TRBJ1-1; TRBD1 matches at 7 bases. The sample consisted of memory CD4+ T cells from PBMCs. Documented subset: CD45RA-negative fraction. The receptor was isolated from a man between 18 and 35 years old in good health. Some clones in this sample may be carry-over from other donors' samples. CDR3: CASSARQGSTEAFF. The CDR3 DNA reads as TGTGCCAGCAGTGCTCGACAGGGATCCACTGAAGCTTTCTTT.